One sample yielded the 26 T cell receptor beta chains listed below, sequenced in a study of regulatory T cells in long-lasting Graves disease. Time point reported: persistent/refractory GD, antithyroid drugs over 5 years with positive TRAb. Construction of the TCR library relied on RNA isolated from PBMCs. Researchers made TCR beta libraries by using iRepertoire HTBI primers and running Arm-PCR on CDR3 regions. TCRdb reprocessed the multiplex PCR reads with MiXCR, giving one entry per CDR3 protein. This sample has approximately 500,000 distinct CDR3 sequences, with 20% to 25% found just once. The sample consisted of peripheral blood mononuclear cells (PBMCs), taken when the disease was refractory, from a patient treated with antithyroid drugs. These receptors came from a female donor with Graves disease.

Ten or more counts support this clonotype. The V and J genes are TRBV20-1 and TRBJ2-5; 7 bases are shared with TRBD1. CDR1 and CDR2 from the germline V gene are DFQATT and SNEGSKA (reference sequence). Trimming took 0 bases from V and 4 from J; bases not matched to a gene: 8. This CDR3 has 15 amino acids. The CDR3: CSARDPQDRTETQYF. In nucleotides, the CDR3 is TGCAGTGCTAGAGACCCGCAGGACAGGACAGAGACCCAGTACTTC.

The V gene is TRBV27, the J gene TRBJ1-6; 9 nucleotides match TRBD1. The CDR3 covers 14 residues. CDR1 and CDR2 (germline): MNHEY, SMNVEV (reference sequence). V lost 7 bases and J lost 9; bases outside the gene matches: 7. In nucleotides, the CDR3 is TGTGCCAGCACCCAGACAGGGGGGACTTCACCCCTCCACTTT. This translates into CASTQTGGTSPLHF.

This clonotype was detected many times. The V call is TRBV25-1, the J call TRBJ1-5, with no clear D. Germline V gene lookup returns CDR1 MGHDK and CDR2 SYGVNS. Trimming took off 7 bases at V and 4 bases at J, with 14 bases between the two ends. The CDR3 covers 14 residues. CDR3 nucleotides: TGTGCCAGCAAACCTTGGGGAGAGAATCAGCCCCAGCATTTT. Translating it yields CASKPWGENQPQHF.

This clonotype was seen more than once but under ten times. J is TRBJ2-2 and V is TRBV7-8; D is possibly TRBD2 (5 bases). Germline CDR1 reads SGHVS; CDR2 reads FQNEAQ. The CDR3 has 12 residues. V lost 7 bases and J 13 bases, leaving 16 bases between the germline ends. As DNA, the CDR3 is TGTGCCAGCACCTCCGAGCGGCCAGGGCTGTTTTTT. Translating it yields CASTSERPGLFF.

J is TRBJ2-6 and V is TRBV7-9; 7 nucleotides match TRBD1. The CDR3 totals 17 residues. The germline V gene has CDR1 SEHNR and CDR2 FQNEAQ (reference sequence). The junction had 7 bases not matched to a gene; V was cut back by 5 bases and J by 0 bases. The CDR3 bases are TGTGCCAGCAGCGCTCCGGGACAGAACTCTGGGGCCAACGTCCTGACTTTC. It translates to CASSAPGQNSGANVLTF.

This clonotype was observed a handful of times. This sequence joins TRBV4-1 and TRBJ2-4; 8 bases match TRBD1. This CDR3 has 15 amino acids. The germline V gene encodes CDR1 MGHRA and CDR2 YSYEKL. V was pared by 0 bases and J by 6 bases, with 4 bases of the junction left unmatched. The CDR3 region is CASSQDSRGLNIQYF. CDR3 nucleotide sequence: TGCGCCAGCAGCCAAGATAGCAGGGGGCTAAACATTCAGTACTTC.

The chain is built from TRBV10-3 and TRBJ2-7; 7 nucleotides match TRBD1. The germline V gene encodes CDR1 ENHRY and CDR2 SYGVKD. V lost 3 bases, J lost 4 bases, and 9 bases stayed unmatched. This CDR3 spans 15 amino acids. Written as DNA, the CDR3 is TGTGCCATCAGTGAATCGGGACAGTTGGGATACGAGCAGTACTTC. This encodes CAISESGQLGYEQYF.

This clonotype was seen many times. The chain combines TRBV12-3 or TRBV12-4 with TRBJ1-1, with D perhaps TRBD1 (6 bases). Trimming took 5 bases from V and 6 from J, leaving 10 bases between them. The CDR3 length is 12 residues. The CDR3 protein is CASSRGQPEAFF. The CDR3 DNA is TGTGCCAGCAGTCGAGGACAGCCTGAAGCTTTCTTT.

V gene TRBV20-1 combines with J gene TRBJ2-5, with 12 bases that match TRBD2. Germline V lookup: CDR1 DFQATT, CDR2 SNEGSKA (reference sequence). This CDR3 has 18 residues. V lost 2 bases to trimming and J lost 2 bases; unmatched junction nucleotides: 12. The CDR3 bases are TGCAGTGCTAGAAGCGGGGTCGGACTAGCGGGGCTACAAGAGACCCAGTACTTC. It codes for CSARSGVGLAGLQETQYF.

The chain combines TRBV20-1 with TRBJ1-4; D uncertain. The CDR3 is 15 amino acids. CDR1 DFQATT and CDR2 SNEGSKA come from the germline V gene (reference sequence). V gave up 3 bases and J gave up 3 bases, with 14 bases separating them. CDR3 sequence reads: CSASLGIGANEKLFF. CDR3 coding DNA: TGCAGTGCTAGCTTGGGGATCGGGGCTAATGAAAAACTGTTTTTT.

Turning to this clonotype: This CDR3 fails to terminate in the conserved phenylalanine or tryptophan, so it likely reflects a read error. This chain links TRBV6-2 or TRBV6-3 with TRBJ1-1; TRBD1 matches 8 bases. The CDR3 is 15 residues long. Germline-derived CDR1 and CDR2 are MNHEY and SVGEGT. The ends lost 6 bases at V and 5 bases at J; junction bases unmatched: 11. CDR3 amino acids: CASRFPGQGQTEAFL. CDR3 coding DNA: TGTGCCAGCAGATTCCCCGGACAGGGCCAAACTGAAGCTTTCCTT.

This chain joins TRBV2 and TRBJ1-2, with 9 bases matching TRBD1. The ends lost 7 bases at V and 4 bases at J; junction bases unmatched: 16. The germline CDR1 and CDR2 sequences are SNHLY and FYNNEI. The CDR3 runs to 17 residues. Here the CDR3 DNA reads TGTGCCAGCACCTTCCCAAGCGGTGGACAGGGGACCTATGGCTACACCTTC. This codes for CASTFPSGGQGTYGYTF.

With respect to this clonotype: Sequence at one end of the junction differs from germline and may be a read error. This chain joins TRBV27 and TRBJ2-7, with D perhaps matching TRBD1 (6 bases). This CDR3 comprises 13 residues. CDR1 and CDR2 (germline): MNHEY, SMNVEV (reference sequence). CDR3 coding DNA: TGTGTCAGCAGTTTAAAGGACAGTTACGAGCAGTACTTC. Translating gives CVSSLKDSYEQYF.

In the case of this clonotype: This may be a read error: a much more frequent sequence differs by one nucleotide. The chain joins TRBV7-3 to TRBJ1-1; possibly TRBD1 for D (6 bases). Germline lookup yields CDR1 SGHTA and CDR2 FQGTGA. V lost 5 bases and J lost 1, with 8 bases in between. The CDR3 runs 13 residues. The CDR3 loop reads CASSTQGNTEAFF. The CDR3 region has the DNA TGTGCCAGCAGCACACAGGGGAACACTGAAGCTTTCTTT.

This sequence joins TRBV19 and TRBJ1-4, with D uncertain. The germline V and J ends were trimmed by 5 bases and 4 bases, with 14 bases remaining between them. The CDR3 length is 15 residues. CDR1 and CDR2 from the germline V gene are LNHDA and SQIVND (reference sequence). CDR3 DNA: TGTGCCAGTAGTCCCTCCGGTAGCATTAATGAAAAACTGTTTTTT. Translating gives CASSPSGSINEKLFF.

The V gene is TRBV27, the J gene TRBJ2-3, with D perhaps matching TRBD2 (6 bases). The CDR3 is made up of 17 amino acids. Germline V gene data show CDR1 as MNHEY and CDR2 as SMNVEV (reference sequence). With 6 bases removed from V and 1 base from J, the gap between germline ends came to 20 bases. The CDR3 nucleotides are TGTGCCAGCAGAATGAGGCCGGGACTCTCGCGCACAGATACGCAGTATTTT. Translating it yields CASRMRPGLSRTDTQYF.

The chain uses TRBV5-1 and TRBJ1-2; D is unresolved. The CDR3 is made up of 13 amino acids. The germline gives CDR1 SGHRS, CDR2 YFSETQ. Trimming took off 0 bases at V and 8 bases at J, with 11 bases between the two ends. Here the CDR3 reads CASSLGAGEGYTF. The DNA for the CDR3 is TGCGCCAGCAGCTTGGGGGCTGGGGAAGGCTACACCTTC. Complete variable domain (other parts from reference TRBV5-1 and TRBJ1-2): KAGVTQTPRYLIKTRGQQVTLSCSPISGHRSVSWYQQTPGQGLQFLFEYFSETQRNKGNFPGRFSGRQFSNSRSEMNVSTLELGDSALYLCASSLGAGEGYTFGSGTRLTVV.

This clonotype showed up just once. A much larger clone lies a single base off, so this may be a read error. The chain is built from TRBV6-2 or TRBV6-3 and TRBJ1-5; 7 nucleotides line up with TRBD1. The CDR3 runs to 14 residues. V was clipped by 7 bases and J by 7 bases; unmatched bases: 10. The germline CDR1 and CDR2 sequences are MNHEY and SVGEGT. The CDR3 bases are TGTGCCAGCAATGTGTACAGGGGAGAGCAGCCCCAGCATTTT. Protein sequence: CASNVYRGEQPQHF.

This clonotype has only a few counts. The chain couples TRBV12-3 or TRBV12-4 to TRBJ1-5; TRBD1 is a possible D gene (5 bases). The CDR3 is 13 amino acids. V was pared by 8 bases and J by 2 bases, with 10 bases between. CDR3 DNA: TGTGCCAGCGACGGGGGTGGCAATCAGCCCCAGCATTTT. Amino acid sequence: CASDGGGNQPQHF.

This clonotype occurred a few times. The V gene is TRBV25-1, the J gene TRBJ1-1, with D hard to call. The CDR3 consists of 11 residues. Germline CDR1 and CDR2: MGHDK and SYGVNS. V was clipped by 3 bases and J by 10 bases, with 9 bases between them. CDR3 nucleotides: TGTGCCAGCAGTGAGTGGGGTGGAGCTTTCTTT. This translates into CASSEWGGAFF.

Of note for this clonotype: Germline is not matched at one junction end, which may reflect a read error. The V call is TRBV7-2, the J call TRBJ1-1; no clear D gene. The CDR3 extends over 15 amino acids. The germline V gene has CDR1 SGHTA and CDR2 FQGNSA. The CDR3 coding sequence is TGTGCCGGCAGCTTAAGCCGCTTATTCGGGGCTGAAGCTTTCTTT. The encoded protein is CAGSLSRLFGAEAFF. Complete variable domain (other parts from reference TRBV7-2 and TRBJ1-1): GAGVSQSPSNKVTEKGKDVELRCDPISGHTALYWYRQSLGQGLEFLIYFQGNSAPDKSGLPSDRFSAERTGGSVSTLTIQRTQQEDSAVYLCAGSLSRLFGAEAFFGQGTRLTVV.

This clonotype has ten or more counts. V usage is TRBV2 and J usage is TRBJ1-1, with D perhaps TRBD1 (5 bases). The CDR3 spans 15 residues. V dropped 7 bases and J dropped 3 bases, with 18 bases sitting between them. CDR1 SNHLY and CDR2 FYNNEI come from the germline V gene. This chain's CDR3 is CASNGVGVVDTEAFF. The CDR3 DNA reads as TGTGCCAGCAACGGGGTGGGGGTGGTGGACACTGAAGCTTTCTTT.

This clonotype was counted many times. The chain joins TRBV28 to TRBJ1-2; tentative D call: TRBD1 (6 bases). There are 19 residues in the CDR3. CDR1 is MDHEN, CDR2 SYDVKM, per germline. The ends were cut back, 2 bases at V and 0 bases at J, with 22 bases in the middle. CDR3 residues: CASSLLMDSQTPSNYGYTF. The CDR3 nucleotides read TGTGCCAGCAGTTTACTTATGGACAGCCAGACCCCCTCTAACTATGGCTACACCTTC.

This clonotype was detected only a few times. The chain recombines TRBV4-3 with TRBJ2-7; the D is unclear. The germline V gene encodes CDR1 LGHNA and CDR2 YSLEER. The V gene lost 0 bases and the J gene lost 6 bases, with 9 bases spanning the gap. The CDR3 totals 13 residues. The CDR3 sequence: CASSQDLSSEQYF. The CDR3 nucleotides are TGCGCCAGCAGCCAAGATCTGAGCAGCGAGCAGTACTTC.

V and J are TRBV28 and TRBJ2-7; the match to TRBD1 covers 8 bases. CDR1 is MDHEN, CDR2 SYDVKM, per germline. CDR3 length: 13 amino acids. The ends lost 5 bases at V and 6 bases at J; junction bases unmatched: 6. The CDR3 nucleotides are TGTGCCAGCAGTAAACAGGGGGGTGGCGAGCAGTACTTC. Protein sequence: CASSKQGGGEQYF. Drawing the rest from reference TRBV28 and TRBJ2-7, the complete variable domain is DVKVTQSSRYLVKRTGEKVFLECVQDMDHENMFWYRQDPGLGLRLIYFSYDVKMKEKGDIPEGYSVSREKKERFSLILESASTNQTSMYLCASSKQGGGEQYFGPGTRLTVT.

The CDR3 DNA follows: TGTGCCAGCAGTCCTCTCGACAGCCTCTATGGCTACACCTTC. Its translation is CASSPLDSLYGYTF. The chain recombines TRBV28 with TRBJ1-2; the D gene is possibly TRBD1 (5 bases). The CDR3 totals 14 residues. V dropped 5 bases and J dropped 4 bases, with 14 bases sitting between them. The V gene's germline CDR1 is MDHEN and CDR2 SYDVKM.